This T cell receptor beta chain was documented in a study of T-cell memory formation after mild COVID-19. This clonotype was counted between two and nine times. Using its own MiXCR run on the 5' RACE reads, TCRdb lists one record per CDR3 protein. This sample has around 320,000 distinct CDR3 sequences, with roughly 13% found just once. Trimming took 4 bases from V and 8 from J, leaving 12 bases between them. The CDR3 is 14 residues long. The receptor was derived from a man younger than 35 who had mild COVID-19 (a few samples of this study predate the infection). Cell type and time point are not known. The chain couples TRBV12-3 or TRBV12-4 to TRBJ1-6; D may be TRBD1 (6 bases). Input material: PBMCs or a T cell subset sorted from them (not recorded which). The CDR3 is CASSYRGADSPLHF. The DNA of the CDR3 is TGTGCCAGCAGTTATAGGGGGGCGGATTCACCCCTCCACTTT.